This TCR beta chain was retrieved from a study of blood T cells in healthy people across ages. General study findings and limits: Naive T cell percentage showed a strong correlation with TCR beta diversity. The unknown donor CMV status may have confounded expanded clonotype changes.

The second PCR ran roughly 7 to 12 cycles with a sample-barcoded 5' primer and J-beta primers. TCRdb re-analysed the 5' RACE reads in MiXCR, keeping a single row per CDR3 protein. The table has more than 700,000 distinct CDR3 sequences, less than 60% seen once. With regard to this clonotype: Antigen specificity is unknown. An end of the junction does not agree with germline; a read error may underlie this.

At least 6.5 million PBMCs were isolated per sample. Total RNA was extracted at no less than 6 micrograms per sample. CDR1 is SGDLS and CDR2 is YYNGEE in the germline V gene. This CDR3 has 12 residues. This sequence was found in a man of 80 years or more in good health. V gene TRBV9 combines with J gene TRBJ1-2; D is unclear. Sequenced material: blood. The CDR3 region has the DNA TGTGCCAGCAGCGTAGACGGCAAAGGCTACACATTC. Residues: CASSVDGKGYTF.